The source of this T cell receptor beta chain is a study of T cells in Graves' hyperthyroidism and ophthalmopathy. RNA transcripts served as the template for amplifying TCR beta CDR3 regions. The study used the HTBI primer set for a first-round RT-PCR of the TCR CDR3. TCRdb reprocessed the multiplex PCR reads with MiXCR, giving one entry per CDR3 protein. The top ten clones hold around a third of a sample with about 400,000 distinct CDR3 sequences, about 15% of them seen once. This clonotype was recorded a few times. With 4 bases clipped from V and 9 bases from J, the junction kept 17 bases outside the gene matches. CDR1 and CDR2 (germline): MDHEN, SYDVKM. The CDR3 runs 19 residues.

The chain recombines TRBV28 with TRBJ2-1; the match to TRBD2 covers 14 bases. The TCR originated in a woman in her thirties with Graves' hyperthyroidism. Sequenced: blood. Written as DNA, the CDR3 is TGTGCCAGCAGTTGGGTTTACGGGACTAGCGGGGGCGAGGCCCGTGAGCAGTTCTTC. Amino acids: CASSWVYGTSGGEAREQFF.